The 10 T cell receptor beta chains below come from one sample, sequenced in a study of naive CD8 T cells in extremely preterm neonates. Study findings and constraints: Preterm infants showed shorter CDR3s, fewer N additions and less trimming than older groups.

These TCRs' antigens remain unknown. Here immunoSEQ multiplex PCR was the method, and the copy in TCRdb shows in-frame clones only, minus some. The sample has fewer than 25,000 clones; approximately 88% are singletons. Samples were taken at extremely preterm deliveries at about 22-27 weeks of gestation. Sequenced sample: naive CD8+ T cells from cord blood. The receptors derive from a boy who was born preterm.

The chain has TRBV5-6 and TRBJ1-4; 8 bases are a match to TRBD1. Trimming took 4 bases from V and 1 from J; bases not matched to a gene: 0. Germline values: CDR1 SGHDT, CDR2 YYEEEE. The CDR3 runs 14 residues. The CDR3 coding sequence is TGTGCCAGCAGCACAGGGGGAACTAATGAAAAACTGTTTTTT. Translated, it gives CASSTGGTNEKLFF.

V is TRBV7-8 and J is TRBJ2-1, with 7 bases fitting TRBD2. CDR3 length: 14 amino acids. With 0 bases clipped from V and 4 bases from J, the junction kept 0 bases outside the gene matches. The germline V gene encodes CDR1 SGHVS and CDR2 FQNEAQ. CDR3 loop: CASSLAGGYNEQFF. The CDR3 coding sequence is TGTGCCAGCAGCTTAGCGGGGGGGTACAATGAGCAGTTCTTC.

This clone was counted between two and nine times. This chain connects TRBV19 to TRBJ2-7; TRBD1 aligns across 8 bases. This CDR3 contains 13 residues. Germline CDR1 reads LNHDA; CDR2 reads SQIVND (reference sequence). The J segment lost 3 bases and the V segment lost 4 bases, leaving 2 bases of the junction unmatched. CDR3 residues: CASSRTGFYEQYF. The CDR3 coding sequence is TGTGCCAGTAGTAGGACAGGGTTCTACGAGCAGTACTTC.

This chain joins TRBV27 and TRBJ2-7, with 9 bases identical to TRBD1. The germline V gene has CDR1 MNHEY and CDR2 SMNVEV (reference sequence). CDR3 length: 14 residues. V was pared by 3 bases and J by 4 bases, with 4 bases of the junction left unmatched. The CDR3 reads CASSLTGGFYEQYF. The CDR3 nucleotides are TGTGCCAGCAGTTTGACAGGGGGTTTTTACGAGCAGTACTTC.

This CDR3 is CASSDSNYGYTF. CDR3 nucleotides: TGTGCCAGCAGTGACTCTAACTATGGCTACACCTTC. The chain links TRBV6-4 to TRBJ1-2, with D hard to call. The CDR3 runs 12 residues. Germline values: CDR1 MRHNA, CDR2 SNTAGT. Trimming cost V 0 bases and J 1 base, with 0 bases left between them.

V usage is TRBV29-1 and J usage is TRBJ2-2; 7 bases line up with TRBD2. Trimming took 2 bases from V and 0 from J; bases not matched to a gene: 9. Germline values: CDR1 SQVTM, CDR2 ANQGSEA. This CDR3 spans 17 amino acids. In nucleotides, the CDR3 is TGCAGCGTTGAATCCACCGGGACTACCGCGAACACCGGGGAGCTGTTTTTT. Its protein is CSVESTGTTANTGELFF.

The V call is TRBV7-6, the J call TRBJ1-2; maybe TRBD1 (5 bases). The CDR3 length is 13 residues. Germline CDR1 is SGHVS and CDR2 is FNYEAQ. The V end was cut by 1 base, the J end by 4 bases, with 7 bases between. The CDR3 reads CASSLGGAYGYTF. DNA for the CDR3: TGTGCCAGCAGCTTAGGGGGCGCCTATGGCTACACCTTC.

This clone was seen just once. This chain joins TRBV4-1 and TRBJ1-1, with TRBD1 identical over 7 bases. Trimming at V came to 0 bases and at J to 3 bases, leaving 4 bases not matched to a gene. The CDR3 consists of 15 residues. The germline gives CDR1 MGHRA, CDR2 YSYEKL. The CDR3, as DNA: TGCGCCAGCAGCCAAGAGGAGGGGGCGTACACTGAAGCTTTCTTT. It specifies CASSQEEGAYTEAFF.

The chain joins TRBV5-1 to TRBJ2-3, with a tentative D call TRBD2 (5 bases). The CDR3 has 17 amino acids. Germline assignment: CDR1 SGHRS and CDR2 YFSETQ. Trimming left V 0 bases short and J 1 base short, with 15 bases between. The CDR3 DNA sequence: TGCGCCAGCAGCTTGGCCTGGCGGACTTCCCGCACAGATACGCAGTATTTT. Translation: CASSLAWRTSRTDTQYF. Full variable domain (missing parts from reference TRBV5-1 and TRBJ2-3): KAGVTQTPRYLIKTRGQQVTLSCSPISGHRSVSWYQQTPGQGLQFLFEYFSETQRNKGNFPGRFSGRQFSNSRSEMNVSTLELGDSALYLCASSLAWRTSRTDTQYFGPGTRLTVL.

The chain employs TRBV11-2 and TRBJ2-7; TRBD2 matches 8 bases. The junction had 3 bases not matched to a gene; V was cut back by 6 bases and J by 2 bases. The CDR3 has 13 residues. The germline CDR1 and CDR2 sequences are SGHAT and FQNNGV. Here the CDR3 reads CASSRGGTYEQYF. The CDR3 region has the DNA TGTGCCAGCAGTCGCGGGGGGACCTACGAGCAGTACTTC.